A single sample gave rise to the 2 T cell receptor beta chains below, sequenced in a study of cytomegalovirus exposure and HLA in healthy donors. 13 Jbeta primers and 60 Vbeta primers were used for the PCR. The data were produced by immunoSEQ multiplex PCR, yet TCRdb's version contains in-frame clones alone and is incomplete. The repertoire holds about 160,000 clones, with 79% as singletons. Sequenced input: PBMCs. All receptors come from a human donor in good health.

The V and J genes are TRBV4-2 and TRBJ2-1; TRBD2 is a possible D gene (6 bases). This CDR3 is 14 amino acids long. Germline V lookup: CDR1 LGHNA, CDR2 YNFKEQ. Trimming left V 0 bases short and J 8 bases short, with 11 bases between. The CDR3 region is CASSQDLGGHEQFF. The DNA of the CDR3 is TGTGCCAGCAGCCAAGATCTGGGGGGTCATGAGCAGTTCTTC.

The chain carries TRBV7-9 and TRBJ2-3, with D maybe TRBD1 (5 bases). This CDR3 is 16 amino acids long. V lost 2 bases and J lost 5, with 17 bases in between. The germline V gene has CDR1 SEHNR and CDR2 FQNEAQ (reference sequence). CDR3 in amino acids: CASSLFYPGNGDTQYF. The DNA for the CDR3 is TGTGCCAGCAGCTTATTCTACCCAGGGAACGGAGATACGCAGTATTTT. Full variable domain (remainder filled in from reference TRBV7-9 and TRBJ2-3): DTGVSQNPRHKITKRGQNVTFRCDPISEHNRLYWYRQTLGQGPEFLTYFQNEAQLEKSRLLSDRFSAERPKGSFSTLEIQRTEQGDSAMYLCASSLFYPGNGDTQYFGPGTRLTVL.